The 10 T cell receptor beta chains below all came from one sample that was sequenced in a study of T cell repertoires in cytomegalovirus infection (dated by TCRdb to the late 2010s). According to the study, the label for this sample's treatment or condition signals: in vitro stimulation with specific CMV peptide epitopes to enrich CMV-specific T cells. The antigens of these receptors remain unknown. The data were produced on an Illumina HiSeq 1500. TCRdb redid the processing of the public reads, applying fastp at Q25 and MiXCR, and retained in-frame beta chains. CDR3 protein duplicates are merged, each entry listing the most common genes and DNA. The sample has about 340,000 distinct CDR3 sequences on record, 25% to 35% of them singletons. Roughly 20% of the sample rests with the top ten. The sample in question was cultured PBMCs, obtained from culture after CMV antigen stimulation. The receptors here all came from a human donor in good health (CMV status not recorded). Some clones in this sample may be carry-over from other donors' samples.

The chain joins TRBV27 to TRBJ2-1; D gene ambiguous. The germline V gene has CDR1 MNHEY and CDR2 SMNVEV (reference sequence). The CDR3 is 14 amino acids. Trimming cost V 7 bases and J 2 bases, with 12 bases left between them. CDR3 sequence: CASNPNSAYNEQFF. The DNA for the CDR3 is TGTGCCAGCAACCCCAACAGTGCCTACAATGAGCAGTTCTTC.

The chain is built from TRBV18 and TRBJ1-1; D is perhaps TRBD1 (6 bases). Per germline, CDR1 KGHSH and CDR2 LQKENI. Trimming took off 3 bases at V and 8 bases at J, with 13 bases between the two ends. This CDR3 is 13 amino acids long. The CDR3 is CASSPGGGQEAFF. CDR3 in DNA: TGTGCCAGCTCACCGGGGGGAGGACAGGAAGCTTTCTTT.

This chain connects TRBV6-1 to TRBJ2-7; 10 bases are shared with TRBD2. CDR1 and CDR2 from the germline V gene are MNHNS and SASEGT. The CDR3 is 14 residues long. With V trimmed by 10 bases and J by 5 bases, 11 bases remained unmatched. In DNA form, the CDR3 reads TGTGCCACCCCTCGGGCTAGCGGGAGTCACGAGCAGTACTTC. This gives the protein CATPRASGSHEQYF.

This clonotype was counted only a few times. The rearrangement uses TRBV6-6 and TRBJ2-5; 13 bases are shared with TRBD2. The CDR3 has 16 residues. V lost 6 bases and J lost 2; bases outside the gene matches: 6. The V gene's germline CDR1 is MNHNY and CDR2 SVGAGI (reference sequence). The CDR3 DNA reads TGTGCCAGCAGCGAGACTAGCGGGGGGCCTCAAGAGACCCAGTACTTC. This sequence encodes CASSETSGGPQETQYF.

In this sample, this clonotype turned up a few times. The chain is built from TRBV7-6 and TRBJ2-3, with D unclear. The V end lost 5 bases, the J end lost 4 bases, and 10 bases lay between the germline ends. The germline V gene has CDR1 SGHVS and CDR2 FNYEAQ. The CDR3 loop spans 13 amino acids. CDR3 sequence: CASSTSKADTQYF. CDR3 bases: TGTGCCAGCAGCACCTCGAAGGCAGATACGCAGTATTTT.

V usage is TRBV6-5 and J usage is TRBJ1-4; 7 bases fit TRBD1. V gave up 4 bases and J gave up 0 bases; unmatched junction bases: 5. CDR1 and CDR2 (germline): MNHEY, SVGAGI. The CDR3 consists of 16 residues. CDR3 nucleotides: TGTGCCAGCAGTTCGGACAGGCTTACAACTAATGAAAAACTGTTTTTT. It translates to CASSSDRLTTNEKLFF.

This clonotype was counted a few times. This chain connects TRBV6-1 to TRBJ2-1; TRBD2 is a possible D gene (5 bases). The V end lost 5 bases, the J end lost 5 bases, and 19 bases lay between the germline ends. Germline CDR1 and CDR2: MNHNS and SASEGT. The CDR3 totals 16 residues. CDR3 nucleotide sequence: TGTGCCAGCAGTCGCCGGGGAGAGAGGCTCCACAATGAGCAGTTCTTC. Translated: CASSRRGERLHNEQFF.

This clonotype was detected a few times. The chain joins TRBV7-6 to TRBJ2-1; a weak D match, TRBD2 (5 bases). Germline V lookup: CDR1 SGHVS, CDR2 FNYEAQ. The CDR3 extends over 13 amino acids. V gave up 8 bases and J gave up 4 bases, with 12 bases separating them. DNA for the CDR3: TGTGCCAGCGGGAGCCCGCAGTACAATGAGCAGTTCTTC. It encodes CASGSPQYNEQFF.

The genes are TRBV7-6 and TRBJ1-2; D gene ambiguous. V was clipped by 4 bases and J by 3 bases, with 9 bases between them. The CDR3 totals 13 residues. CDR1 is SGHVS and CDR2 is FNYEAQ in the germline V gene. The CDR3 here is CASSSAQDYGYTF. CDR3 bases: TGTGCCAGCAGCTCAGCGCAGGACTATGGCTACACCTTC.

The genes are TRBV6-5 and TRBJ2-7, with a weak D call TRBD2 (6 bases). The CDR3 loop spans 14 amino acids. CDR1 is MNHEY, CDR2 SVGAGI, per germline. V was pared by 7 bases and J by 6 bases, with 19 bases between. The CDR3 spells CASNPLGGRSEQYF. The CDR3 DNA follows: TGTGCCAGCAATCCTTTGGGGGGACGTAGCGAGCAGTACTTC.